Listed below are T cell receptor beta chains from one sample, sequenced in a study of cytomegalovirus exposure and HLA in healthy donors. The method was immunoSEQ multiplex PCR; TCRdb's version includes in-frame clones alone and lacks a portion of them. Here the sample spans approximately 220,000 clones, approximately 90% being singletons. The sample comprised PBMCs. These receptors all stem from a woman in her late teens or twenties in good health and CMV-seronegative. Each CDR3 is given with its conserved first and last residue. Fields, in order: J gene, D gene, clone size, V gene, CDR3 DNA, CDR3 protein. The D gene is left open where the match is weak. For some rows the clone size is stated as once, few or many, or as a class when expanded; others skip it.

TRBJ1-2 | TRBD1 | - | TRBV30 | TGTGCCTGGAGCGGGGACAGGGTAGAATATGGCTACACCTTC | CAWSGDRVEYGYTF
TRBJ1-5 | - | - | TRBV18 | TGTGCCAGCTCACCACTGGAAGGGGCGATTCAGCCCCAGCATTTT | CASSPLEGAIQPQHF
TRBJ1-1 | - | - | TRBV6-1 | TGTGCCAGCAGTGAAACCCAGACAGGTTGGAGCACTGAAGCTTTCTTT | CASSETQTGWSTEAFF
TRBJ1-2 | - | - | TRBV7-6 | TGTGCCACCCGGGGGGGTGGGCGCTACACCTTC | CATRGGGRYTF
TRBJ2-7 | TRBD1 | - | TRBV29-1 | TGCAGCGTTGAAGGATGGACAGGCGCCTACGAGCAGTACTTC | CSVEGWTGAYEQYF
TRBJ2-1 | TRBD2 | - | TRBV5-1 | TGCGCCAGCAGCATCTCTAGCGGGAGGGCCTACAATGAGCAGTTCTTC | CASSISSGRAYNEQFF
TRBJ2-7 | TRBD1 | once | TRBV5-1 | TGCGCCAGCAGCCCCCGACAGGGGGGGTCCTACGAGCAGTACTTC | CASSPRQGGSYEQYF
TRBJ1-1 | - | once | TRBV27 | TGTGCCAGCAGTTTTAAGCGTAACACTGAAGCTTTCTTT | CASSFKRNTEAFF
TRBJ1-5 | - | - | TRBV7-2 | TGTGCCAGCAGCTTACGGGTGGGGGCCGATCAGCCCCAGCATTTT | CASSLRVGADQPQHF
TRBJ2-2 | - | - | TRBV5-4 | TGTGCCAGCAGCTTTGGACTACGACCAGATAACACCGGGGAGCTGTTTTTT | CASSFGLRPDNTGELFF
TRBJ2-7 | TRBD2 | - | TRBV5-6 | TGTGCCAGCAGCCCTAGCGGGAGCGCCTCCTACGAGCAGTACTTC | CASSPSGSASYEQYF
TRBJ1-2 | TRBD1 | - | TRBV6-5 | TGTGCCAGCAGTCAGGGACAGGTAGTAGGCTACACCTTC | CASSQGQVVGYTF
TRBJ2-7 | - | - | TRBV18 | TGTGCCAGCTCATTCGCTAGCAACTACGAGCAGTACTTC | CASSFASNYEQYF
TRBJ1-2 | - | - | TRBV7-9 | TGTGCCAGCAGCTCGAACAGGGTGAGAAACTATGGCTACACCTTC | CASSSNRVRNYGYTF
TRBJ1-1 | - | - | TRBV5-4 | TGTGCCAGCAGCGGGAAAGTCGGGACACCTGAGAACACTGAAGCTTTCTTT | CASSGKVGTPENTEAFF
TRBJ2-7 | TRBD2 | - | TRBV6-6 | TGTGCCAGCAGTTACTCCCTAGCGGGAGGCGAGCAGTACTTC | CASSYSLAGGEQYF
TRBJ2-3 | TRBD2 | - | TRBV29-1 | TGCAGCGTTGAACCTAGCGGGAGGGGAGATACGCAGTATTTT | CSVEPSGRGDTQYF
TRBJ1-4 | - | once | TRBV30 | TGTGCCTGGAGCGTTGGGGGGGTTAATGAAAAACTGTTTTTT | CAWSVGGVNEKLFF
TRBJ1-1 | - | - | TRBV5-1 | TGCGCCAGCAGCTTATCGGTGGGAGTCGCACTTCGGGCTTTCTTT | CASSLSVGVALRAFF
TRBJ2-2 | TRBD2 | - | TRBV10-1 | TGCGCCAGGTGTAGCGGGATGAGCGGTAGTACCGGGGAGCTGTTTTTT | CARCSGMSGSTGELFF